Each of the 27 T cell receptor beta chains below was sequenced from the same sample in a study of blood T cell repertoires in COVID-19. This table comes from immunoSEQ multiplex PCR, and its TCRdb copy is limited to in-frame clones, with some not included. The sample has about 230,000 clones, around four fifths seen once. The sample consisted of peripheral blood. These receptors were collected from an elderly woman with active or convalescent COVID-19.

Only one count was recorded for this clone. The CDR3 spells CAISRQVSESGELFF. The DNA of the CDR3 is TGTGCCATCAGTCGACAGGTCTCGGAGTCCGGGGAGCTGTTTTTT. This chain joins TRBV10-3 and TRBJ2-2; D possibly corresponds to TRBD1 (6 bases). Trimming removed 5 bases at V and 6 bases at J, with 16 bases between. Germline V CDR1 and CDR2: ENHRY, SYGVKD. This CDR3 is built from 15 residues.

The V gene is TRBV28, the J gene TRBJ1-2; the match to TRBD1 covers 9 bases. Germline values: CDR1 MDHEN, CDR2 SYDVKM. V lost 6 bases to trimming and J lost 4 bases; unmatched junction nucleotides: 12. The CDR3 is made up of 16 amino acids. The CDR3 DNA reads TGTGCCAGCAGCCTCGGGACAGGGAATCCCCTCTATGGCTACACCTTC. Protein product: CASSLGTGNPLYGYTF.

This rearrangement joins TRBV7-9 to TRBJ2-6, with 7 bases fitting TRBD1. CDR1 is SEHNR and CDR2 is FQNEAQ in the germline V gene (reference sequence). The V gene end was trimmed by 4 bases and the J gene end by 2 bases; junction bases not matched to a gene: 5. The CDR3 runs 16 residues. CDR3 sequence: CASSSVTGPGANVLTF. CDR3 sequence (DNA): TGTGCCAGCAGCTCCGTGACAGGGCCTGGGGCCAACGTCCTGACTTTC.

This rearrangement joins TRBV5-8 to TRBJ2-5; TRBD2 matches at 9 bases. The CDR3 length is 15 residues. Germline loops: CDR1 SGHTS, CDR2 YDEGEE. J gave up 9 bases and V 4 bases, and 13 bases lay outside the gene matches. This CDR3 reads CASSPPSGGRGAQYF. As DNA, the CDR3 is TGTGCCAGCAGCCCCCCGAGCGGGGGGCGAGGGGCCCAGTACTTC.

The CDR3 region has the DNA TGTGCCAGTAGTATGAGCGGGGGGGCCCTGGAGACCCAGTACTTC. It translates to CASSMSGGALETQYF. The V and J genes are TRBV19 and TRBJ2-5, with 10 bases matching TRBD2. Germline V gene data show CDR1 as LNHDA and CDR2 as SQIVND (reference sequence). J gave up 5 bases and V 3 bases, and 6 bases lay outside the gene matches. This CDR3 region has 15 residues.

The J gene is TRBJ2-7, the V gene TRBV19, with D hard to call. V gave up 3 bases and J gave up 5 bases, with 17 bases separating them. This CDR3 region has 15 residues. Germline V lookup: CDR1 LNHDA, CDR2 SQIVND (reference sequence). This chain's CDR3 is CASSIGSARDDEQYF. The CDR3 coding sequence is TGTGCCAGTAGTATTGGAAGCGCCCGAGACGACGAGCAGTACTTC.

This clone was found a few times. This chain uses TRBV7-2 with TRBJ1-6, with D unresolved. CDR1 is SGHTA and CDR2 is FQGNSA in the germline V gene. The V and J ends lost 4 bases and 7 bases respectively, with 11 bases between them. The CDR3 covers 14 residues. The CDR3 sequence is CASSYRGGNSPLHF. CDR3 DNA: TGTGCCAGCAGCTACCGGGGAGGGAATTCACCCCTCCACTTT.

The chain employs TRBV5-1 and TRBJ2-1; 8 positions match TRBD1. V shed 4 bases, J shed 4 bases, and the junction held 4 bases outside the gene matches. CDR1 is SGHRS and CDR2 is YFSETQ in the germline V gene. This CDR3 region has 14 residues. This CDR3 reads CASSVRQGYNEQFF. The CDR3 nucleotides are TGCGCCAGCAGCGTCCGACAGGGGTACAATGAGCAGTTCTTC. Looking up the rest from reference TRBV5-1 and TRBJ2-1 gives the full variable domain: KAGVTQTPRYLIKTRGQQVTLSCSPISGHRSVSWYQQTPGQGLQFLFEYFSETQRNKGNFPGRFSGRQFSNSRSEMNVSTLELGDSALYLCASSVRQGYNEQFFGPGTRLTVL.

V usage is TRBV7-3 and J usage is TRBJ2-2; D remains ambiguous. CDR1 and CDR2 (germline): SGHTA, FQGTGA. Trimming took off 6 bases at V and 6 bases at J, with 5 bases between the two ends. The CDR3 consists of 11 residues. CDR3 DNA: TGTGCCAGCAGTCTTGCCGGGGAGCTGTTTTTT. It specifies CASSLAGELFF.

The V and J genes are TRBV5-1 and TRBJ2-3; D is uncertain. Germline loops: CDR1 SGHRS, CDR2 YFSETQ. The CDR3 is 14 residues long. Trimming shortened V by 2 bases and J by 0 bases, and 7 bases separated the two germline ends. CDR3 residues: CASSLTESTDTQYF. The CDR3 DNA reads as TGCGCCAGCAGCTTAACAGAAAGCACAGATACGCAGTATTTT.

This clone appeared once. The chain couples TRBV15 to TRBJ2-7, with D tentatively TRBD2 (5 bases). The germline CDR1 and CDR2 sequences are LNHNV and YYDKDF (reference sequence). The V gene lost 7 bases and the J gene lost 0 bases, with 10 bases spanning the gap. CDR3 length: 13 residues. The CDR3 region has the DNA TGTGCCACCACCAGGACTGACTCCTACGAGCAGTACTTC. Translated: CATTRTDSYEQYF. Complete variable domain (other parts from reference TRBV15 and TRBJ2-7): DAMVIQNPRYQVTQFGKPVTLSCSQTLNHNVMYWYQQKSSQAPKLLFHYYDKDFNNEADTPDNFQSRRPNTSFCFLDIRSPGLGDTAMYLCATTRTDSYEQYFGPGTRLTVT.

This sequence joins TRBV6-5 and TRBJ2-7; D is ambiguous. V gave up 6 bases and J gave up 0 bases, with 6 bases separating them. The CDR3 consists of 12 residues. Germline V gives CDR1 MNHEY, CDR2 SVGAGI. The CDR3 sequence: CASSAYSYEQYF. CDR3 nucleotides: TGTGCCAGCAGCGCCTACTCCTACGAGCAGTACTTC.

In DNA form, the CDR3 reads TGTGCCAGCAGCTTAGCGACAGATTTGAACACTGAAGCTTTCTTT. Translating it yields CASSLATDLNTEAFF. The rearrangement uses TRBV5-4 and TRBJ1-1; D is possibly TRBD1 (5 bases). The germline V gene encodes CDR1 SGHNT and CDR2 YYREEE (reference sequence). The CDR3 contains 15 residues. Trimming left V 2 bases short and J 0 bases short, with 11 bases between.

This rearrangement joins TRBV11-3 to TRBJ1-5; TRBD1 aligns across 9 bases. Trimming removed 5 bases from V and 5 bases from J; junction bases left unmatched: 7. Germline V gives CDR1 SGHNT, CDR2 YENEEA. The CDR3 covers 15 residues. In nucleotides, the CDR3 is TGTGCCAGCAGCCCCCGGACAGGGGCGCATCAGCCCCAGCATTTT. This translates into CASSPRTGAHQPQHF.

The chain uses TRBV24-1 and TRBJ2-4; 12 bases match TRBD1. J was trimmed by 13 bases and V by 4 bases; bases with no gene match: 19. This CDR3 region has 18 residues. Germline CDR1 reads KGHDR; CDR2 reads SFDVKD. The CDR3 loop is CATSESLGTGGDREIQYF. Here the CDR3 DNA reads TGTGCCACCAGTGAATCTCTTGGGACAGGGGGCGATCGGGAGATCCAGTACTTC.

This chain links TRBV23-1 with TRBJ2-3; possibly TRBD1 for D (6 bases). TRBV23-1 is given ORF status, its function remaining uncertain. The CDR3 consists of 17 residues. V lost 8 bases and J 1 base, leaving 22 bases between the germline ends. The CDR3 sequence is CASVDQGQSGGTDTQYF. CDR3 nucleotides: TGCGCCAGCGTGGATCAAGGACAGTCAGGAGGCACAGATACGCAGTATTTT.

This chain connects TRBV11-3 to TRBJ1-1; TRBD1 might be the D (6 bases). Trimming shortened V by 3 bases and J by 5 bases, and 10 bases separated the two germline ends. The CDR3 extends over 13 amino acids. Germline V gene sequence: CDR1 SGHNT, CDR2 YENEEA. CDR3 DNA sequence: TGTGCCAGCAGCTTTACAGGACAGACTGAAGCTTTCTTT. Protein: CASSFTGQTEAFF.

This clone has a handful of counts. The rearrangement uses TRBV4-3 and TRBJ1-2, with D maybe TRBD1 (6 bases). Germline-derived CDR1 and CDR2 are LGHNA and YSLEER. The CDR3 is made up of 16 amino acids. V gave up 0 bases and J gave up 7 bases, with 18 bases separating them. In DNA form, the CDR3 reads TGCGCCAGCAGCCAAGACCCCCGCAGGGGTGGAGCTGGCTACACCTTC. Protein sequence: CASSQDPRRGGAGYTF.

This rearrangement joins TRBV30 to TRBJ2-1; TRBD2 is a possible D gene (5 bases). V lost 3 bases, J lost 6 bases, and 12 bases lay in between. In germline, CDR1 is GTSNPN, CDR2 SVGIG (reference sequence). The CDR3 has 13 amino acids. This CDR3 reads CAWRSRTPNEQFF. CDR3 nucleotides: TGTGCCTGGAGAAGTCGGACTCCCAATGAGCAGTTCTTC.

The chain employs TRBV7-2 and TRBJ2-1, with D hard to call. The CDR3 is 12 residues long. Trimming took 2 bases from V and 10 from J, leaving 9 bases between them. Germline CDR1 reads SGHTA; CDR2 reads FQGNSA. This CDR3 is CASSLNYREQFF. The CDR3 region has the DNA TGTGCCAGCAGCTTAAATTATAGAGAGCAGTTCTTC.

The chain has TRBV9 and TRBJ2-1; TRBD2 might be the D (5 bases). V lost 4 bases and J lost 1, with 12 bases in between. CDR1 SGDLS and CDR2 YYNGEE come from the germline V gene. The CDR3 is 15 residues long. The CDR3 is CASSSASGSYNEQFF. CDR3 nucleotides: TGTGCCAGCAGCTCGGCAAGCGGTTCCTACAATGAGCAGTTCTTC. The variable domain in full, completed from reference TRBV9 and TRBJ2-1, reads DSGVTQTPKHLITATGQRVTLRCSPRSGDLSVYWYQQSLDQGLQFLIQYYNGEERAKGNILERFSAQQFPDLHSELNLSSLELGDSALYFCASSSASGSYNEQFFGPGTRLTVL.

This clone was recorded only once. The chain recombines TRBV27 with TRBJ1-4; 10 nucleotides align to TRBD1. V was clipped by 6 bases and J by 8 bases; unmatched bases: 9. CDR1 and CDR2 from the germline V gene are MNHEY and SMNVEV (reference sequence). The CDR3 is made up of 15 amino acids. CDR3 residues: CASSSRQGAREKLFF. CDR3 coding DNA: TGTGCCAGCAGCTCTAGACAGGGGGCAAGGGAAAAACTGTTTTTT. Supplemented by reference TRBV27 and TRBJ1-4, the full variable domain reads EAQVTQNPRYLITVTGKKLTVTCSQNMNHEYMSWYRQDPGLGLRQIYYSMNVEVTDKGDVPEGYKVSRKEKRNFPLILESPSPNQTSLYFCASSSRQGAREKLFFGSGTQLSVL.

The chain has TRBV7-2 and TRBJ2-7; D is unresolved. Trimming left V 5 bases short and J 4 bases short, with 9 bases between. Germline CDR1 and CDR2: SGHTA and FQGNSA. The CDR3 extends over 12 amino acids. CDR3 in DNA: TGTGCCAGCAGCCCTACGAAATACGAGCAGTACTTC. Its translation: CASSPTKYEQYF. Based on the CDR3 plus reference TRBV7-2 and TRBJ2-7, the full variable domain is GAGVSQSPSNKVTEKGKDVELRCDPISGHTALYWYRQSLGQGLEFLIYFQGNSAPDKSGLPSDRFSAERTGGSVSTLTIQRTQQEDSAVYLCASSPTKYEQYFGPGTRLTVT.

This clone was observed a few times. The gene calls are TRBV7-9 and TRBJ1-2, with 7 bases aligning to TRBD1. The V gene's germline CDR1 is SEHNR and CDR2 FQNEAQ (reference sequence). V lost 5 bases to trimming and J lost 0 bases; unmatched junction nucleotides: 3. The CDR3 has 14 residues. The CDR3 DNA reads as TGTGCCAGCAGCGTACAGGGGCCTAACTATGGCTACACCTTC. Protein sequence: CASSVQGPNYGYTF.

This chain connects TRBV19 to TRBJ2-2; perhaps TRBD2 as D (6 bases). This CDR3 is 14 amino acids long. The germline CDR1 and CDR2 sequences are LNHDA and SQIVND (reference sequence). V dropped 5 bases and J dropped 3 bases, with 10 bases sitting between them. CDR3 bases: TGTGCCAGTAGTCTAGCGTTTTACACCGGGGAGCTGTTTTTT. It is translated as CASSLAFYTGELFF.

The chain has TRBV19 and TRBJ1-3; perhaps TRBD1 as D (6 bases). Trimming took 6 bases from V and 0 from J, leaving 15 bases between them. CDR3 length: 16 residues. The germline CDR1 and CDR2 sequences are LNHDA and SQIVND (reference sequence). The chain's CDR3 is CASRVQGSRSGNTIYF. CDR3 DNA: TGTGCCAGTAGAGTGCAGGGGTCTCGCTCTGGAAACACCATATATTTT. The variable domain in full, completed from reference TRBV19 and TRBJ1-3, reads DGGITQSPKYLFRKEGQNVTLSCEQNLNHDAMYWYRQDPGQGLRLIYYSQIVNDFQKGDIAEGYSVSREKKESFPLTVTSAQKNPTAFYLCASRVQGSRSGNTIYFGEGSWLTVV.

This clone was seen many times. CDR3 protein: CASSYPRGGGLFREQFF. The CDR3 region has the DNA TGTGCCAGCAGTTACCCTAGGGGGGGAGGATTGTTCCGGGAGCAGTTCTTC. The chain combines TRBV6-2 or TRBV6-3 with TRBJ2-1, with D possibly being TRBD2 (7 bases). Per germline, CDR1 MNHEY and CDR2 SVGEGT. Trimming shortened V by 2 bases and J by 10 bases, and 24 bases separated the two germline ends. This CDR3 has 17 amino acids.